The 24 T cell receptor beta chains below were found in one sample sequenced in a study of Graves' ophthalmopathy and Graves' hyperthyroidism. TCR beta CDR3 amplification used RNA transcripts. The first round was an RT-PCR with HTBI primers, and the second round was a multiplex PCR. TCRdb re-called the multiplex PCR reads with MiXCR, one entry per CDR3 protein. The data contain around 1,200,000 distinct CDR3 sequences, about two fifths of them singletons. Specimen: peripheral blood or thyroid tissue (not recorded which). The receptors originated from an adult man with Graves' hyperthyroidism.

This clonotype was detected many times. J is TRBJ2-7 and V is TRBV24-1; D might be TRBD1 or TRBD2, each matching 5 bases. Germline CDR1 is KGHDR and CDR2 is SFDVKD. V was trimmed by 9 bases and J by 2 bases, leaving 13 bases between them. CDR3 length: 13 amino acids. The CDR3 is CATAGTAPYEQYF. Here the CDR3 DNA reads TGTGCCACCGCCGGGACGGCTCCCTACGAGCAGTACTTC.

This clonotype was observed many times. This rearrangement joins TRBV7-6 to TRBJ2-2; 10 bases are shared with TRBD1. V shed 0 bases and J 5 bases; nucleotides not matched to a gene: 3. CDR1 and CDR2 from the germline V gene are SGHVS and FNYEAQ. The CDR3 length is 16 residues. In nucleotides, the CDR3 is TGTGCCAGCAGCTTAGCCCCGGGACAGGGGACCGGGGAGCTGTTTTTT. Residues: CASSLAPGQGTGELFF.

This clonotype was observed a handful of times. The chain couples TRBV15 to TRBJ2-7; D gene unclear. The CDR3 length is 17 residues. V was clipped by 0 bases and J by 2 bases, with 17 bases between them. In germline, CDR1 is LNHNV, CDR2 YYDKDF (reference sequence). CDR3 protein: CATSRDRFRQRAYEQYF. For the CDR3, the DNA is TGTGCCACCAGCAGAGATCGGTTTAGGCAGCGAGCCTACGAGCAGTACTTC.

The CDR3, as DNA: TGTGCCAGCAGCTTAACTGACAGGGCGGTCTCCTACGAGCAGTACTTC. It encodes CASSLTDRAVSYEQYF. The chain joins TRBV7-9 to TRBJ2-7; 7 bases are a match to TRBD1. CDR1 and CDR2 (germline): SEHNR, FQNEAQ (reference sequence). The CDR3 has 16 residues. V lost 2 bases, J lost 0 bases, and 7 bases stayed unmatched.

This clonotype occurred many times. The rearrangement links TRBV7-2 to TRBJ2-7; 7 bases are a match to TRBD2. This CDR3 is built from 16 residues. CDR1 is SGHTA and CDR2 is FQGNSA in the germline V gene. The V and J ends lost 5 bases and 4 bases, in that order; junction bases with no gene match: 14. The CDR3 nucleotides read TGTGCCAGCAGCCCCCGGGGGGTGCGGGGTACTTACGAGCAGTACTTC. Its translation: CASSPRGVRGTYEQYF.

Of note for this clonotype: An end of the junction differs from the germline gene, which may be a read error. The chain's CDR3 is CASSQAHAWSDEQYF. The CDR3 bases are TGCGCCAGCAGCCAAGCCCATGCGTGGTCCGACGAGCAGTACTTC. This sequence joins TRBV7-8 and TRBJ2-7; D remains ambiguous. Germline V CDR1 and CDR2: SGHVS, FQNEAQ. The CDR3 extends over 15 amino acids.

The sample holds many counts of this clonotype. V is TRBV29-1 and J is TRBJ2-7; TRBD1 agrees at 8 bases. Looked up from germline, CDR1 is SQVTM and CDR2 is ANQGSEA. The CDR3 loop spans 16 amino acids. The V and J ends lost 3 bases and 4 bases, in that order; junction bases with no gene match: 14. The CDR3 DNA is TGCAGCGTTGAGACCCCTCCGGGGACAGGAGTGTACGAGCAGTACTTC. It translates to CSVETPPGTGVYEQYF.

Many counts were recorded for this clonotype. The gene calls are TRBV5-1 and TRBJ2-7, with TRBD1 identical over 8 bases. The CDR3 contains 15 residues. CDR1 is SGHRS and CDR2 is YFSETQ in the germline V gene. J gave up 6 bases and V 0 bases, and 8 bases lay outside the gene matches. CDR3 in amino acids: CASSLVGTGTLEQYF. The DNA of the CDR3 is TGCGCCAGCAGCTTGGTTGGGACAGGAACCCTCGAGCAGTACTTC. The whole variable domain, remainder taken from reference TRBV5-1 and TRBJ2-7, is KAGVTQTPRYLIKTRGQQVTLSCSPISGHRSVSWYQQTPGQGLQFLFEYFSETQRNKGNFPGRFSGRQFSNSRSEMNVSTLELGDSALYLCASSLVGTGTLEQYFGPGTRLTVT.

The genes are TRBV10-3 and TRBJ2-5; D might be TRBD2 (6 bases). The assigned J gene may be wrong: the sequence end matches TRBJ2-1 better. CDR1 is ENHRY and CDR2 is SYGVKD in the germline V gene. The CDR3 extends over 16 amino acids. The CDR3 reads CAISHSQTRGDNEQFF. CDR3 DNA: TGTGCCATCAGTCACTCCCAGACTAGGGGAGACAATGAGCAGTTCTTC.

This clonotype has a handful of counts. CDR3 region: CASRETSGSPTGELFF. The CDR3 bases are TGCGCCAGCAGGGAAACTAGCGGGAGTCCTACCGGGGAGCTGTTTTTT. V and J are TRBV5-1 and TRBJ2-2; TRBD2 matches at 11 bases. From germline, CDR1 is SGHRS and CDR2 YFSETQ. Unmatched junction bases numbered 8, after V lost 5 bases and J lost 5 bases. The CDR3 runs 16 residues.

This clonotype was seen many times. The chain carries TRBV29-1 and TRBJ2-7, with D hard to call. The CDR3 loop spans 12 amino acids. The germline V gene has CDR1 SQVTM and CDR2 ANQGSEA. Trimming left V 4 bases short and J 0 bases short, with 7 bases between. DNA of the CDR3: TGCAGCGTTGTGACGGTCTCCTACGAGCAGTACTTC. Its protein is CSVVTVSYEQYF.

A remark on this clonotype: This may come from a read error, since a much larger clone is one base off. CDR3 residues: CASRKRQGSSAEAFF. The CDR3 DNA reads TGTGCCAGCAGAAAGAGACAGGGAAGTTCGGCTGAAGCTTTCTTT. V and J are TRBV11-2 and TRBJ1-1, with TRBD1 matching over 7 bases. Per germline, CDR1 SGHAT and CDR2 FQNNGV. Unmatched junction bases numbered 13, after V lost 6 bases and J lost 6 bases. The CDR3 loop spans 15 amino acids.

The gene calls are TRBV29-1 and TRBJ1-2; D perhaps matches TRBD1 (6 bases). Trimming removed 5 bases at V and 4 bases at J, with 11 bases between. Per the germline V gene, CDR1 is SQVTM and CDR2 is ANQGSEA. The CDR3 runs to 12 residues. CDR3 coding DNA: TGCAGCGTTCGCGGACAGAGCTATGGCTACACCTTC. Its translation is CSVRGQSYGYTF.

This clonotype came up many times. This chain connects TRBV9 to TRBJ2-7; D possibly corresponds to TRBD1 (6 bases). Germline V lookup: CDR1 SGDLS, CDR2 YYNGEE. The CDR3 consists of 14 residues. V shed 2 bases and J shed 4 bases, with 13 bases lying between them. Here the CDR3 DNA reads TGTGCCAGCAGCGTGCGGGCAGGGGCTTACGAGCAGTACTTC. Protein product: CASSVRAGAYEQYF.

This clonotype has a count of ten or more. V gene TRBV29-1 combines with J gene TRBJ1-1, with D maybe TRBD1 (5 bases). V was cut by 6 bases and J by 0 bases, with 11 bases left in between. CDR3 length: 13 residues. Germline CDR1 SQVTM, CDR2 ANQGSEA. The CDR3 DNA is TGCAGCGTGACGAAGGGGATGAACACTGAAGCTTTCTTT. Residues: CSVTKGMNTEAFF.

There are many counts of this clonotype. The V and J genes are TRBV6-6 and TRBJ1-5; D is ambiguous. V was cut by 8 bases and J by 4 bases, with 15 bases left in between. Per the germline V gene, CDR1 is MNHNY and CDR2 is SVGAGI (reference sequence). This CDR3 contains 14 residues. Here the CDR3 reads CASSRDLVNQPQHF. The CDR3 coding sequence is TGTGCCAGCTCCCGGGATCTGGTTAATCAGCCCCAGCATTTT.

The rearrangement joins TRBV11-2 to TRBJ2-5; 9 nucleotides line up with TRBD1. Trimming cost V 6 bases and J 9 bases; bases outside gene matches: 14. Germline CDR1 is SGHAT and CDR2 is FQNNGV. This CDR3 has 15 residues. CDR3 region: CASSPTGGAFQPQYF. DNA of the CDR3: TGTGCCAGCAGTCCCACAGGGGGCGCTTTCCAGCCCCAGTACTTC.

In its sample, this clonotype was seen many times. The V gene is TRBV20-1, the J gene TRBJ2-5; D is undetermined. The germline gives CDR1 DFQATT, CDR2 SNEGSKA (reference sequence). The CDR3 has 13 residues. The CDR3 region has the DNA TGCTCCGCCTTACTACCCAGGCAAGAGACCCAGTACTTC. Amino acid sequence: CSALLPRQETQYF.

In its sample, this clonotype was seen once. A clone one base away is much larger, so this may be a read error. This chain uses TRBV7-9 with TRBJ2-7, with D tentatively TRBD1 (6 bases). The germline gives CDR1 SEHNR, CDR2 FQNEAQ (reference sequence). The CDR3 runs 14 residues. Trimming removed 5 bases from V and 5 bases from J, with 16 bases in between. The CDR3 DNA reads TGTGCCAGCAGCCATGCGAGACAGGACCACGAGCAGTACTTC. Its translation: CASSHARQDHEQYF.

This clonotype was seen repeatedly, ten times or more. The chain couples TRBV29-1 to TRBJ2-7, with a possible D match to TRBD2 (6 bases). The V gene's germline CDR1 is SQVTM and CDR2 ANQGSEA. The CDR3 is 14 residues long. The ends were cut back, 7 bases at V and 4 bases at J, with 20 bases in the middle. CDR3 nucleotides: TGCAGCGCTACCTCTGAGGGAGGAATATACGAGCAGTACTTC. Translation: CSATSEGGIYEQYF.

V is TRBV29-1 and J is TRBJ1-6; 10 bases align to TRBD1. Per germline, CDR1 SQVTM and CDR2 ANQGSEA. The V segment lost 7 bases and the J segment 9 bases; nucleotides outside the gene matches: 12. This CDR3 spans 15 amino acids. The DNA of the CDR3 is TGCAGCGCCACACCGATGACAGGGGGCGGTTCACCCCTCCACTTT. This codes for CSATPMTGGGSPLHF.

Worth noting for this clonotype: At one boundary the junction diverges from the germline segment, which might be a read error. V and J are TRBV12-5 and TRBJ1-1; D is uncertain. The CDR3 has 12 amino acids. Germline CDR1 is LGHNT and CDR2 is FRNRAP. The CDR3 loop reads CASGLGNTGAFF. The CDR3, as DNA: TGTGCTAGTGGTTTGGGTAACACTGGAGCTTTCTTT.

This clonotype was detected ten times or more. The V gene is TRBV2, the J gene TRBJ1-6, with D possibly matching TRBD1 (6 bases). V dropped 5 bases and J dropped 9 bases, with 14 bases sitting between them. Germline V CDR1 and CDR2: SNHLY, FYNNEI. The CDR3 is 14 amino acids. The CDR3 region is CASSSTGFGSPLHF. CDR3 DNA: TGTGCCAGCAGTAGTACAGGGTTTGGTTCACCCCTCCACTTT.

The J gene is TRBJ1-2, the V gene TRBV25-1; D is unclear. V lost 4 bases, J lost 8 bases, and 17 bases lay in between. The CDR3 extends over 14 amino acids. CDR1 is MGHDK and CDR2 is SYGVNS in the germline V gene. The CDR3 spells CASSARVELWGYTF. In DNA, the CDR3 is TGTGCCAGCAGTGCTAGAGTGGAGCTCTGGGGCTACACCTTC.